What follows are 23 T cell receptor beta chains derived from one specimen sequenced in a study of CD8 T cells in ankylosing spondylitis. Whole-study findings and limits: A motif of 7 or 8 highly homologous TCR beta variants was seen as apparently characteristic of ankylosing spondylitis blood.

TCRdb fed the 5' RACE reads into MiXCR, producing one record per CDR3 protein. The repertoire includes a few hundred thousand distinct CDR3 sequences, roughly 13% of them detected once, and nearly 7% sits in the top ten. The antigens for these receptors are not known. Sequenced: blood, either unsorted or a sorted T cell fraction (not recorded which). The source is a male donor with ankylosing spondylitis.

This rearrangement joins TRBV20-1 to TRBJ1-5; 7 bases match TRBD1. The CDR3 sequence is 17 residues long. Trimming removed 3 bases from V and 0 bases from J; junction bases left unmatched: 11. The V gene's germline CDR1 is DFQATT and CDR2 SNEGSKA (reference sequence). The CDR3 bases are TGCAGTGCTAGCCCCCGGGACAGTCTTCATAGCAATCAGCCCCAGCATTTT. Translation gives CSASPRDSLHSNQPQHF.

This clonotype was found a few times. The CDR3 DNA sequence: TGCAGTTCTCGGCGGGGAGGGAGCTACATTCAGTACTTC. It yields the protein CSSRRGGSYIQYF. This chain connects TRBV20-1 to TRBJ2-4; 7 bases line up with TRBD2. After removal of 8 bases from V and 8 bases from J, the junction contained 12 bases not matched to a gene. The germline gives CDR1 DFQATT, CDR2 SNEGSKA (reference sequence). The CDR3 loop spans 13 amino acids.

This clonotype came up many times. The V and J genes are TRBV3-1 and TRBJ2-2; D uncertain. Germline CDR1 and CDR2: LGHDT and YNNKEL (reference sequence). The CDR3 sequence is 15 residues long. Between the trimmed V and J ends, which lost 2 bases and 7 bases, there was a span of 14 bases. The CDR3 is CASSQLQVGIGELFF. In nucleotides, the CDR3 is TGTGCCAGCAGCCAACTCCAGGTTGGAATCGGGGAGCTGTTTTTT.

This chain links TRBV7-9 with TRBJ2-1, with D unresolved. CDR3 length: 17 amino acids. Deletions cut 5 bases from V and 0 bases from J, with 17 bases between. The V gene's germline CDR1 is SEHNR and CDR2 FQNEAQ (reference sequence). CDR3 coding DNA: TGTGCCAGCAGCCCTAACTATGACTCGCCCTCCTACAATGAGCAGTTCTTC. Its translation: CASSPNYDSPSYNEQFF.

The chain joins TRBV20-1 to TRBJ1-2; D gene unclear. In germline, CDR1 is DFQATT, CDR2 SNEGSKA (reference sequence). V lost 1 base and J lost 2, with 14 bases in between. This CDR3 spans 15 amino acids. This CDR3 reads CSARVGVARNYGYTF. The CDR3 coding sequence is TGCAGTGCTAGAGTTGGAGTGGCCAGAAACTATGGCTACACCTTC.

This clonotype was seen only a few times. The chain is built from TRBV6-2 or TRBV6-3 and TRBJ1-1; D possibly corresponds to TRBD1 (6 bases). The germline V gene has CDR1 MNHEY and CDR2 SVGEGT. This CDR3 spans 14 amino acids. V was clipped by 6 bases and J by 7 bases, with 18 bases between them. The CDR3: CASSPQGLEREAFF. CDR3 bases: TGTGCCAGCAGCCCCCAGGGGTTGGAGCGTGAAGCTTTCTTT.

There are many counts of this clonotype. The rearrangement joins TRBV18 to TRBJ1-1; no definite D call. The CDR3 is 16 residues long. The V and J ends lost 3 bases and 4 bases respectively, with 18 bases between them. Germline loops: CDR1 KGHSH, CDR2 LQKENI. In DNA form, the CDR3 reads TGTGCCAGCTCACCGCCAAACGTTGCACGGGGCACTGAAGCTTTCTTT. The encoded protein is CASSPPNVARGTEAFF. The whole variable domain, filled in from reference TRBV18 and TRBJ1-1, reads NAGVMQNPRHLVRRRGQEARLRCSPMKGHSHVYWYRQLPEEGLKFMVYLQKENIIDESGMPKERFSAEFPKEGPSILRIQQVVRGDSAAYFCASSPPNVARGTEAFFGQGTRLTVV.

The CDR3 loop reads CASGGQAVDSPLHF. CDR3 DNA sequence: TGTGCTAGTGGGGGACAGGCGGTGGATTCACCCCTCCACTTT. The rearrangement joins TRBV12-5 to TRBJ1-6, with TRBD1 identical over 8 bases. J was trimmed by 8 bases and V by 6 bases; bases with no gene match: 6. Germline V CDR1 and CDR2: LGHNT, FRNRAP. The CDR3 is made up of 14 amino acids.

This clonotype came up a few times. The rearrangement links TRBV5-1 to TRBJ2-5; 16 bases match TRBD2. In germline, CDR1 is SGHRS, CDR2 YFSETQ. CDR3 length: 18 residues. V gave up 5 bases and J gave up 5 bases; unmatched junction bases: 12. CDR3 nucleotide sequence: TGCGCCAGCAGTACGGGACTAGCGGGAGGGCCCTCTGGGGAGACCCAGTACTTC. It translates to CASSTGLAGGPSGETQYF.

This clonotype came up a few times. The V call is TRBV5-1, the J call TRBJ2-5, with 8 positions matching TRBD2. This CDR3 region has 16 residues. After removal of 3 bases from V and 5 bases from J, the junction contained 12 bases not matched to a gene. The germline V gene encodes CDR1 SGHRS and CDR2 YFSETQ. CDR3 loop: CASSYRGGRTSETQYF. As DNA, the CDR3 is TGCGCCAGCAGCTACCGGGGGGGGAGGACTTCGGAGACCCAGTACTTC.

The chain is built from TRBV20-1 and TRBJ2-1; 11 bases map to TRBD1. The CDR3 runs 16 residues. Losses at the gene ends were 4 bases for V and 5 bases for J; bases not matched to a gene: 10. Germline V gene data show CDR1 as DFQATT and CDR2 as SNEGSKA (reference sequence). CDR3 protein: CSAMPRDRGRDNEQFF. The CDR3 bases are TGCAGTGCTATGCCACGGGACAGGGGGAGGGACAATGAGCAGTTCTTC.

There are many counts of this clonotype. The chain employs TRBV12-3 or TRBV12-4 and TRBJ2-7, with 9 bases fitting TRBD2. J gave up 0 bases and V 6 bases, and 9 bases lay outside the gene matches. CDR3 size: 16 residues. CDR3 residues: CASSPRLADSSYEQYF. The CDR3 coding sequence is TGTGCCAGCAGCCCTCGACTAGCGGACAGCTCCTACGAGCAGTACTTC.

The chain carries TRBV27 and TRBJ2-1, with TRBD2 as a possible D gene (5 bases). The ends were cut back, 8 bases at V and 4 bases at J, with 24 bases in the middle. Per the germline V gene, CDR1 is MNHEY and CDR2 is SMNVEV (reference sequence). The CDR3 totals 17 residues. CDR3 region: CASGGARLGYGYNEQFF. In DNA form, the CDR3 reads TGTGCCAGCGGAGGAGCCAGGTTAGGGTACGGGTACAATGAGCAGTTCTTC.

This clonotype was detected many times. The CDR3 DNA follows: TGTGCCAGCAGCCCAGCGGGAGCAGATACGCAGTATTTT. It specifies CASSPAGADTQYF. The chain is built from TRBV7-6 and TRBJ2-3; 8 nucleotides line up with TRBD2. The length of the CDR3 is 13 residues. Germline trimming cut 5 bases from V and 4 bases from J; bases unmatched to any gene: 2. CDR1 is SGHVS and CDR2 is FNYEAQ in the germline V gene.

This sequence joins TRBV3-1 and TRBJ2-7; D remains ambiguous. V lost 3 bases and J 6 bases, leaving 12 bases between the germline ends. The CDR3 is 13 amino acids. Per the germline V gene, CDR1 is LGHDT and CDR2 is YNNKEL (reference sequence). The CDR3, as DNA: TGTGCCAGCAGCCAGTCCTTGGGTGTCGAGCAGTACTTC. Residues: CASSQSLGVEQYF.

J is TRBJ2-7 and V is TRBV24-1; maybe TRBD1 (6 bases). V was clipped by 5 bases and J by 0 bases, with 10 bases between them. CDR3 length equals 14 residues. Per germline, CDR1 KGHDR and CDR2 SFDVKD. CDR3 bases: TGTGCCACCAGTGTCCACAGGGCCTCCTACGAGCAGTACTTC. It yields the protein CATSVHRASYEQYF.

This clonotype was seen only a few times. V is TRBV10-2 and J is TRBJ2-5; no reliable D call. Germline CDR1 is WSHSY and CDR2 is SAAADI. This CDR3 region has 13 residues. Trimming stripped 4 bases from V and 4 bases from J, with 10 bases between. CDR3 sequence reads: CASSVIMRETQYF. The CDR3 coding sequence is TGCGCCAGCAGTGTTATCATGCGAGAGACCCAGTACTTC.

The CDR3 reads CASSPRGDTIYF. The CDR3 DNA follows: TGCGCCAGCAGCCCCAGGGGAGACACCATATATTTT. The genes are TRBV5-1 and TRBJ1-3; a possible D gene is TRBD1 (6 bases). V was shortened by 4 bases and J by 8 bases, with 10 bases between the two germline ends. From germline, CDR1 is SGHRS and CDR2 YFSETQ. This CDR3 has 12 amino acids.

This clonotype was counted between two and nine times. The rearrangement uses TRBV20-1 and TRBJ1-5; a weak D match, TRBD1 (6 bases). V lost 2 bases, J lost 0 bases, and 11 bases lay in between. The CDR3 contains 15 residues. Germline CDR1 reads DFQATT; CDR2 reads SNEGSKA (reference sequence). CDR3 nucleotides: TGCAGTGCTAGAAGGGACACTTATAGCAATCAGCCCCAGCATTTT. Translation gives CSARRDTYSNQPQHF.

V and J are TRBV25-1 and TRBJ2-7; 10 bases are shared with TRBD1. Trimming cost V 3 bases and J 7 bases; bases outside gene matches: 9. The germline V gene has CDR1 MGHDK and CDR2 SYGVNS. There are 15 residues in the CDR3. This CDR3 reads CASSDSGQGIGEQYF. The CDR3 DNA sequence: TGTGCCAGCAGTGACTCGGGACAGGGGATAGGGGAGCAGTACTTC.

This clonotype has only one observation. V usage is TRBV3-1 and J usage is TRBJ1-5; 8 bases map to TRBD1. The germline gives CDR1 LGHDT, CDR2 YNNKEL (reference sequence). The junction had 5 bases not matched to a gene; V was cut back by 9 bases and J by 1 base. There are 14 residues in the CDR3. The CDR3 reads CARVQGVSNQPQHF. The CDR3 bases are TGTGCCAGGGTACAGGGGGTCAGCAATCAGCCCCAGCATTTT. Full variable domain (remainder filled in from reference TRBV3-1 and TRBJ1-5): DTAVSQTPKYLVTQMGNDKSIKCEQNLGHDTMYWYKQDSKKFLKIMFSYNNKELIINETVPNRFSPKSPDKAHLNLHINSLELGDSAVYFCARVQGVSNQPQHFGDGTRLSIL.

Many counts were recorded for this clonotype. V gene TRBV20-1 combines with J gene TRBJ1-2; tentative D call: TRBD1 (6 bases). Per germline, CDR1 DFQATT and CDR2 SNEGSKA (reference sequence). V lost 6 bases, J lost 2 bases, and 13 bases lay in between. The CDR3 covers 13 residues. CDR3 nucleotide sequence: TGCAGTGCGGGGGACATGCAGAACTATGGCTACACCTTC. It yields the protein CSAGDMQNYGYTF.

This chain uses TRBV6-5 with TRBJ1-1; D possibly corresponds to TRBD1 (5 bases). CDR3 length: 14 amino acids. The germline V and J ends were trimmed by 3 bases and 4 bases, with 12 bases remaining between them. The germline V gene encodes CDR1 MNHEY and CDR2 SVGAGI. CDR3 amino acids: CASSYEGGGTEAFF. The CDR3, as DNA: TGTGCCAGCAGTTATGAGGGCGGGGGCACTGAAGCTTTCTTT.